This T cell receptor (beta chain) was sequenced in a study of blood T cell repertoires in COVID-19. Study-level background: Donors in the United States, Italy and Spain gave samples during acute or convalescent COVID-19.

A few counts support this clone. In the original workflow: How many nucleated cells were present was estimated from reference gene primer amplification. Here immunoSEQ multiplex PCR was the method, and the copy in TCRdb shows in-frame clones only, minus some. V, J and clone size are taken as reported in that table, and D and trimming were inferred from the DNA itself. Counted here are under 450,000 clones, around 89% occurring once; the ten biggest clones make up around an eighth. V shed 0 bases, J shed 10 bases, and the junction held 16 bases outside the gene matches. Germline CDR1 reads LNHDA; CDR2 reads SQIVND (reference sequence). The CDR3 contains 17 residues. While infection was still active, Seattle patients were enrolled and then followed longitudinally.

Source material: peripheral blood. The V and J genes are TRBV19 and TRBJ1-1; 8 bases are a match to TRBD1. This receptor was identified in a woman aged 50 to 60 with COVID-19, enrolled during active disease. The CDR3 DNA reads TGTGCCAGTAGTATAGACCGCATGGGACAGGTTGTGGTTGGAGCTTTCTTT. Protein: CASSIDRMGQVVVGAFF. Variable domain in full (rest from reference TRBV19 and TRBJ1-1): DGGITQSPKYLFRKEGQNVTLSCEQNLNHDAMYWYRQDPGQGLRLIYYSQIVNDFQKGDIAEGYSVSREKKESFPLTVTSAQKNPTAFYLCASSIDRMGQVVVGAFFGQGTRLTVV.